This T cell receptor beta chain is from a study of cytomegalovirus exposure and HLA in healthy donors. General study findings and limits: Reportedly, diagnosis of cytomegalovirus status by the classifier showed high specificity and sensitivity.

Germline assignment: CDR1 GTSNPN and CDR2 SVGIG (reference sequence). Deletions cut 2 bases from V and 4 bases from J, with 8 bases between. The CDR3 has 12 residues. The donors were in the approximately 120-subject validation cohort, distinct from the approximately 730-subject first cohort. Clones were read by immunoSEQ multiplex PCR, and TCRdb kept only the in-frame ones, dropping some. This repertoire shows around 120,000 clones, 70% to 90% found once; its top ten account for under 2%. As concerns this clone: Its antigen is currently unknown.

J is TRBJ1-2 and V is TRBV30, with D possibly TRBD1 on 5 matching bases. The sequenced material came from PBMCs. This clonotype was sampled from a young woman in good health and CMV-seronegative. For the CDR3, the DNA is TGTGCCTGGAGTAGGGGCATCTATGGCTACACCTTC. Protein: CAWSRGIYGYTF.